This TCR beta chain comes out of a study of T cell changes during pregnancy in multiple sclerosis. Clones were sequenced by immunoSEQ multiplex PCR, and TCRdb holds only the in-frame ones, with some missing. The profile covers about 97,000 clones, with 90% appearing a single time and roughly 0.79% taken by the ten largest. This clone was detected only once. Sequencing used peripheral blood, obtained in the second trimester of pregnancy. This sequence was found in a female donor in good health, enrolled as a control in a pregnancy study.

In DNA, the CDR3 is TGCGCCAGCAGCTTGGGTTGGACAGGGGGAGATACGCAGTATTTT. It translates to CASSLGWTGGDTQYF. This chain connects TRBV5-1 to TRBJ2-3, with 10 bases that match TRBD1. The V gene end was trimmed by 0 bases and the J gene end by 5 bases; junction bases not matched to a gene: 3. Germline CDR1 is SGHRS and CDR2 is YFSETQ. This CDR3 spans 15 amino acids.